What follows are 32 T cell receptor beta chains derived from one specimen sequenced in a study of molecular identifiers for immune sequencing clone quantification. Using its own MiXCR run on the PCR reads, TCRdb lists one record per CDR3 protein. The sample yields around 40,000 distinct CDR3 sequences, 19% seen once. The sample consisted of naive CD8+ T cells from blood, with Jurkat cell RNA spiked in. Subset described: FACS-sorted CD8+CD4-CCR7+CD45RA+ naive T cells. The receptors were gathered from a human donor in good health. Some libraries in this study had Jurkat cell RNA spiked in.

There are many counts of this clonotype. The chain recombines TRBV6-2 or TRBV6-3 with TRBJ1-1; weak D call: TRBD1 (5 bases). V lost 7 bases and J 1 base, leaving 22 bases between the germline ends. The CDR3 spans 17 residues. Germline loops: CDR1 MNHEY, CDR2 SVGEGT. CDR3 in DNA: TGTGCCAGCACCACCGCGAGGGGAGGTGCAGCGAACACTGAAGCTTTCTTT. Amino acid sequence: CASTTARGGAANTEAFF.

This clonotype was seen many times. Here the CDR3 DNA reads TGTGCCAGCAGTTACTCGACTCTCAACACCGGGGAGCTGTTTTTT. Translating it yields CASSYSTLNTGELFF. This sequence joins TRBV6-5 and TRBJ2-2; D remains ambiguous. V lost 0 bases, J lost 2 bases, and 7 bases lay in between. The CDR3 sequence is 15 residues long. From germline, CDR1 is MNHEY and CDR2 SVGAGI.

A remark on this clonotype: A much larger clone differs by one base, so this may be a read error. The rearrangement joins TRBV3-1 to TRBJ2-7; D unresolved. Per the germline V gene, CDR1 is LGHDT and CDR2 is YNNKEL (reference sequence). The CDR3 totals 13 residues. The CDR3 here is CASSQSESYEQHF. The CDR3, as DNA: TGTGCCAGCAGCCAAAGCGAGTCCTACGAGCAGCACTTC.

This clonotype was observed many times. The chain recombines TRBV4-3 with TRBJ2-3; 7 bases line up with TRBD1. The ends lost 1 base at V and 4 bases at J; junction bases unmatched: 8. This CDR3 is 16 amino acids long. Germline-derived CDR1 and CDR2 are LGHNA and YSLEER. CDR3 sequence (DNA): TGCGCCAGCAGCCAAGCTGACAGGGAGTCTTCAGATACGCAGTATTTT. This encodes CASSQADRESSDTQYF.

This clonotype was seen a handful of times. This chain uses TRBV7-2 with TRBJ2-3, with D tentatively TRBD1 (6 bases). The CDR3 covers 19 residues. The V and J ends lost 0 bases and 10 bases respectively, with 29 bases between them. Germline CDR1 and CDR2: SGHTA and FQGNSA. The CDR3 here is CASSLALQGSPGTASAQYF. In nucleotides, the CDR3 is TGTGCCAGCAGCTTAGCGCTTCAGGGGTCACCCGGAACCGCGAGCGCGCAGTATTTT.

This chain joins TRBV20-1 and TRBJ2-7; D is undetermined. Germline V CDR1 and CDR2: DFQATT, SNEGSKA (reference sequence). The CDR3 contains 15 residues. V lost 4 bases and J lost 4, with 20 bases in between. CDR3 coding DNA: TGCAGTGCTAACTTAGTGGACGGCGCGAGGTACGAGCAGTACTTC. Translated: CSANLVDGARYEQYF.

This clonotype was observed many times. The genes are TRBV27 and TRBJ1-6; D unclear. Deletions cut 3 bases from V and 10 bases from J, with 13 bases between. CDR1 and CDR2 from the germline V gene are MNHEY and SMNVEV (reference sequence). This CDR3 is 14 amino acids long. The DNA for the CDR3 is TGTGCCAGCAGTTTGGGTCCGTCCGGGTCACCCCTCCACTTT. Protein sequence: CASSLGPSGSPLHF.

The V and J genes are TRBV29-1 and TRBJ2-3, with no clear D. The germline V gene has CDR1 SQVTM and CDR2 ANQGSEA. The CDR3 runs 13 residues. Between the trimmed V and J ends, which lost 7 bases and 7 bases, there was a span of 18 bases. The CDR3 bases are TGCAGCGGTAGGCTAGGGAATAAGAATACGCAGTATTTT. It yields the protein CSGRLGNKNTQYF.

This clonotype was found many times. The chain carries TRBV28 and TRBJ2-7; D is unresolved. There are 14 residues in the CDR3. Germline lookup yields CDR1 MDHEN and CDR2 SYDVKM. The V end was cut by 7 bases, the J end by 4 bases, with 17 bases between. CDR3 sequence reads: CASTPLKMPYEQYF. CDR3 coding DNA: TGTGCCAGCACCCCCTTGAAGATGCCTTACGAGCAGTACTTC.

On this clonotype itself: A read error is possible here, since a much larger clone lies one base away. This chain links TRBV24-1 with TRBJ2-2; 7 bases align to TRBD1. Germline V gives CDR1 KGHDR, CDR2 SFDVKD. The CDR3 covers 15 residues. CDR3: CATSEAGGKAGELSF. CDR3 nucleotide sequence: TGTGCCACCAGTGAAGCAGGGGGTAAAGCCGGGGAGCTGTCTTTT.

Points on this clonotype: It may be a read error: a sequence one base away is much more abundant. The genes are TRBV10-3 and TRBJ2-7; TRBD1 is a possible D gene (5 bases). Germline loops: CDR1 ENHRY, CDR2 SYGVKD. Trimming removed 3 bases at V and 7 bases at J, with 22 bases between. This CDR3 comprises 16 residues. The CDR3 loop reads CAISDVGSRAYVEQYF. CDR3 coding DNA: TGTGCCATCAGTGATGTTGGTAGCAGGGCATACGTGGAGCAGTACTTC.

This clonotype came up many times. The J gene is TRBJ1-5, the V gene TRBV6-2 or TRBV6-3, with D hard to call. This CDR3 is 12 amino acids long. Germline assignment: CDR1 MNHEY and CDR2 SVGEGT. Between the trimmed V and J ends, which lost 2 bases and 5 bases, there was a span of 4 bases. The CDR3, as DNA: TGTGCCAGCAGTTACAGTTATCAGCCCCAGCATTTT. Translation: CASSYSYQPQHF.

The chain recombines TRBV28 with TRBJ1-2; D is ambiguous. CDR1 and CDR2 (germline): MDHEN, SYDVKM. The CDR3 totals 14 residues. Trimming stripped 7 bases from V and 0 bases from J, with 12 bases between. CDR3 sequence reads: CASTPGIANYGYTF. The CDR3 DNA reads as TGTGCCAGCACCCCAGGCATTGCTAACTATGGCTACACCTTC.

This clonotype has ten or more counts. CDR3 in DNA: TGTGCCAGCAGCCCAATTGAGGGGAACCATGGCTACACCTTC. This translates into CASSPIEGNHGYTF. The J gene is TRBJ1-2, the V gene TRBV7-2; perhaps TRBD1 as D (5 bases). Trimming removed 5 bases from V and 6 bases from J, with 16 bases in between. In germline, CDR1 is SGHTA, CDR2 FQGNSA. The CDR3 runs 14 residues.

This clonotype has ten or more counts. The chain couples TRBV27 to TRBJ1-3; no clear D. V was pared by 3 bases and J by 0 bases, with 6 bases between. This CDR3 has 14 amino acids. Germline V gives CDR1 MNHEY, CDR2 SMNVEV (reference sequence). The CDR3 coding sequence is TGTGCCAGCAGTTTCAGGAGCTCTGGAAACACCATATATTTT. It translates to CASSFRSSGNTIYF.

Only a few counts were recorded for this clonotype. CDR3 amino acids: CASSLLGGAHSYEQYF. The CDR3 bases are TGTGCCAGCAGCCTTCTGGGAGGAGCCCACTCCTACGAGCAGTACTTC. The chain combines TRBV12-3 or TRBV12-4 with TRBJ2-7, with D perhaps matching TRBD2 (6 bases). V was clipped by 6 bases and J by 0 bases, with 18 bases between them. The CDR3 has 16 amino acids.

This clonotype was found a few times. The chain carries TRBV11-2 and TRBJ2-1; D could derive from TRBD1 or TRBD2 (5 bases each). Germline V CDR1 and CDR2: SGHAT, FQNNGV. V shed 5 bases and J shed 8 bases, with 13 bases lying between them. The CDR3 has 13 amino acids. The CDR3 is CASSPTEGHEQFF. CDR3 DNA sequence: TGTGCCAGCAGCCCAACAGAGGGGCATGAGCAGTTCTTC.

This clonotype was observed many times. The DNA for the CDR3 is TGTGCCAGCAGCTTAGGAACAGGTGAGCAGTTCTTC. It specifies CASSLGTGEQFF. The chain recombines TRBV7-2 with TRBJ2-1, with D maybe TRBD1 (5 bases). Germline V lookup: CDR1 SGHTA, CDR2 FQGNSA. V lost 1 base and J lost 9, with 7 bases in between. The CDR3 loop spans 12 amino acids.

This clonotype came up a few times. The chain carries TRBV3-1 and TRBJ2-5; D is unresolved. Germline CDR1 LGHDT, CDR2 YNNKEL (reference sequence). The CDR3 runs to 12 residues. Trimming took 3 bases from V and 2 from J, leaving 4 bases between them. Written as DNA, the CDR3 is TGTGCCAGCAGCCAGTTTCAAGAGACCCAGTACTTC. Translation: CASSQFQETQYF.

The sample holds many counts of this clonotype. The chain links TRBV28 to TRBJ2-7; 9 bases align to TRBD1. Germline-derived CDR1 and CDR2 are MDHEN and SYDVKM. Unmatched junction bases numbered 6, after V lost 6 bases and J lost 6 bases. The CDR3 totals 13 residues. The CDR3 nucleotides are TGTGCCAGCAGGACCGGGACAGGGCTCGAGCAGTACTTC. This codes for CASRTGTGLEQYF.

This clonotype was observed many times. The chain combines TRBV24-1 with TRBJ2-7; TRBD2 agrees at 13 bases. This CDR3 spans 19 amino acids. The germline CDR1 and CDR2 sequences are KGHDR and SFDVKD. V dropped 8 bases and J dropped 4; count of bases not matched to a gene: 19. The CDR3 region is CATTEPPGLAGPGDYEQYF. CDR3 in DNA: TGTGCCACCACCGAGCCCCCGGGACTAGCGGGACCGGGAGATTACGAGCAGTACTTC.

This clonotype was counted at least ten times. This sequence joins TRBV4-3 and TRBJ1-5, with a tentative D call TRBD1 (5 bases). CDR1 LGHNA and CDR2 YSLEER come from the germline V gene. The CDR3 totals 15 residues. The ends were cut back, 0 bases at V and 7 bases at J, with 13 bases in the middle. The CDR3 DNA is TGCGCCAGCAGCCAAGATTTCATAGGGGACCAGCCCCAGCATTTT. Translated: CASSQDFIGDQPQHF.

This clonotype was found many times. The rearrangement uses TRBV10-3 and TRBJ2-7; no firm D call. There are 12 residues in the CDR3. The V end was cut by 3 bases, the J end by 4 bases, with 7 bases between. Germline V CDR1 and CDR2: ENHRY, SYGVKD. DNA for the CDR3: TGTGCCATCAGTGATAGGTGGTACGAGCAGTACTTC. This codes for CAISDRWYEQYF.

Many counts were recorded for this clonotype. The chain recombines TRBV19 with TRBJ2-3; TRBD2 aligns across 7 bases. Looked up from germline, CDR1 is LNHDA and CDR2 is SQIVND (reference sequence). V was pared by 4 bases and J by 3 bases, with 7 bases of the junction left unmatched. This CDR3 comprises 15 residues. CDR3 amino acids: CASSTSAGSTDTQYF. CDR3 in DNA: TGTGCCAGTAGTACGTCAGCGGGATCGACAGATACGCAGTATTTT.

This clonotype was seen more than once but under ten times. The chain is built from TRBV6-2 or TRBV6-3 and TRBJ1-1; D unresolved. The CDR3 contains 14 residues. V lost 0 bases and J 4 bases, leaving 9 bases between the germline ends. CDR1 MNHEY and CDR2 SVGEGT come from the germline V gene. The CDR3 protein is CASSYSIRSTEAFF. The CDR3 region has the DNA TGTGCCAGCAGTTACTCGATCAGGTCCACTGAAGCTTTCTTT.

There are many counts of this clonotype. The chain combines TRBV7-9 with TRBJ1-1; D is uncertain. The germline V and J ends were trimmed by 3 bases and 0 bases, with 11 bases remaining between them. The CDR3 totals 15 residues. CDR1 SEHNR and CDR2 FQNEAQ come from the germline V gene (reference sequence). The CDR3 loop reads CASSFFDAMNTEAFF. The CDR3 region has the DNA TGTGCCAGCAGCTTTTTTGACGCGATGAACACTGAAGCTTTCTTT.

Only a few counts were recorded for this clonotype. Just one base apart from a much larger clone, this may be a read error. This sequence joins TRBV4-3 and TRBJ2-3; 12 nucleotides agree with TRBD2. V shed 1 base, J shed 4 bases, and the junction held 9 bases outside the gene matches. The germline V gene encodes CDR1 LGHNA and CDR2 YSLEER. The CDR3 contains 18 residues. The CDR3 region has the DNA TGCGCCAGCAGCCAAGGAGAGCTAGCGGGAGGGCCCGCAGATACGCAGTATTTT. This gives the protein CASSQGELAGGPADTQYF.

This clonotype was recorded many times. This rearrangement joins TRBV20-1 to TRBJ2-7; D ambiguous. The ends were cut back, 0 bases at V and 2 bases at J, with 8 bases in the middle. The CDR3 is 13 amino acids. Germline lookup yields CDR1 DFQATT and CDR2 SNEGSKA (reference sequence). The CDR3 DNA reads TGCAGTGCTAGAGACCCTCGGACCTACGAGCAGTACTTC. Its translation is CSARDPRTYEQYF.

The sample holds many counts of this clonotype. The gene calls are TRBV2 and TRBJ2-5; the D call may be TRBD1 or TRBD2 (5 bases each). Germline V gene lookup returns CDR1 SNHLY and CDR2 FYNNEI. This CDR3 comprises 14 residues. V lost 1 base to trimming and J lost 1 base, with 7 bases between them. The DNA for the CDR3 is TGTGCCAGCAGTGAAGGAGGGGTCCAAGAGACCCAGTACTTC. The encoded protein is CASSEGGVQETQYF.

This clonotype was detected ten times or more. The CDR3 loop is CSARGLAGGRDTQYF. The CDR3 DNA reads as TGCAGTGCACGCGGACTAGCGGGAGGCCGGGATACGCAGTATTTT. The chain recombines TRBV20-1 with TRBJ2-3; the match to TRBD2 covers 14 bases. The length of the CDR3 is 15 residues. V shed 6 bases, J shed 6 bases, and the junction held 8 bases outside the gene matches. In germline, CDR1 is DFQATT, CDR2 SNEGSKA (reference sequence).

This clonotype has a count of ten or more. This sequence joins TRBV11-1 and TRBJ2-7; TRBD1 is a possible D gene (5 bases). This CDR3 comprises 15 residues. Trimming stripped 1 base from V and 6 bases from J, with 16 bases between. Germline lookup yields CDR1 SGHAT and CDR2 FQDESV (reference sequence). The CDR3: CASSLGSPGLGEQYF. CDR3 DNA: TGTGCCAGCAGCTTAGGCTCGCCAGGGCTTGGCGAGCAGTACTTC.

This clonotype was observed at least ten times. The chain carries TRBV3-1 and TRBJ2-5; 7 nucleotides line up with TRBD2. The germline CDR1 and CDR2 sequences are LGHDT and YNNKEL (reference sequence). V lost 3 bases to trimming and J lost 4 bases; unmatched junction nucleotides: 5. The CDR3 has 14 amino acids. The CDR3 reads CASSQDGGVETQYF. CDR3 bases: TGTGCCAGCAGCCAGGATGGGGGGGTAGAGACCCAGTACTTC.